A selection of T cell receptor beta chains follows, all from one sample in a study of response to subunit inactivated influenza vaccine. Via MiXCR, TCRdb re-called the RT-PCR reads, giving one row per CDR3 protein. The sample consists of 530,000 or so distinct CDR3 sequences, about 12% of them appearing once. The sequencing here drew on PBMCs from blood, taken on the day of vaccination. These receptors were obtained from a man in his forties or fifties who received an inactivated influenza vaccine. Each CDR3 is given with its conserved first and last residue. A D gene is named only where the DNA matches it firmly. Rows give clone size only sometimes, using once, few, many, or a class for an expanded clone.

j_gene: TRBJ2-5
abundance: few
v_gene: TRBV5-5
len: 16
d_gene: -
CDR3aa: CASSGANTVIQETQYF
CDR3nt: TGTGCCAGCAGCGGGGCGAACACAGTTATTCAAGAGACCCAGTACTTC

j_gene: TRBJ2-5
abundance: few
v_gene: TRBV10-3
len: 16
d_gene: -
CDR3aa: CAISVAAGDQQETQYF
CDR3nt: TGTGCCATCAGTGTGGCAGCTGGGGACCAGCAAGAGACCCAGTACTTC

j_gene: TRBJ2-5
abundance: -
v_gene: TRBV18
len: 13
d_gene: -
CDR3aa: CASFVGRRETQYF
CDR3nt: TGTGCCAGCTTCGTCGGCAGGAGGGAGACCCAGTACTTC

j_gene: TRBJ2-3
abundance: few
v_gene: TRBV20-1
len: 16
d_gene: TRBD2
CDR3aa: CSAMTGTSGRKDTQYF
CDR3nt: TGCAGTGCTATGACCGGGACTAGCGGGAGGAAGGATACGCAGTATTTT

j_gene: TRBJ1-5
abundance: few
v_gene: TRBV6-1
len: 14
d_gene: TRBD1
CDR3aa: CASSPITGDQPQHF
CDR3nt: TGTGCCAGCAGTCCCATCACAGGGGACCAGCCCCAGCATTTT

j_gene: TRBJ1-1
abundance: few
v_gene: TRBV6-4
len: 14
d_gene: TRBD1
CDR3aa: CASSEGTRGTEAFF
CDR3nt: TGTGCCAGCAGTGAGGGGACCAGGGGGACTGAAGCTTTCTTT

j_gene: TRBJ2-1
abundance: many
v_gene: TRBV2
len: 14
d_gene: -
CDR3aa: CASSEVLRGNEQFF
CDR3nt: TGTGCCAGCAGTGAAGTTCTGAGGGGGAATGAGCAGTTCTTC

j_gene: TRBJ1-2
abundance: -
v_gene: TRBV29-1
len: 14
d_gene: -
CDR3aa: CSVPQGSANYGYTF
CDR3nt: TGCAGCGTACCCCAGGGGTCAGCTAACTATGGCTACACCTTC

j_gene: TRBJ1-5
abundance: few
v_gene: TRBV12-3/TRBV12-4
len: 14
d_gene: -
CDR3aa: CASSLETSWGAQHF
CDR3nt: TGTGCCAGCAGTTTAGAGACATCCTGGGGGGCCCAGCATTTT

j_gene: TRBJ1-3
abundance: -
v_gene: TRBV4-1
len: 14
d_gene: -
CDR3aa: CASSQENRGNTIYF
CDR3nt: TGCGCCAGCAGCCAAGAAAACAGGGGAAACACCATATATTTT

j_gene: TRBJ2-1
abundance: -
v_gene: TRBV6-2/TRBV6-3
len: 15
d_gene: -
CDR3aa: CASSYSIGAYNEQFF
CDR3nt: TGTGCCAGCAGTTACTCAATCGGAGCGTACAATGAGCAGTTCTTC

j_gene: TRBJ2-2
abundance: many
v_gene: TRBV29-1
len: 12
d_gene: -
CDR3aa: CSVDWGTGELFF
CDR3nt: TGCAGCGTTGATTGGGGGACCGGGGAGCTGTTTTTT

j_gene: TRBJ2-2
abundance: few
v_gene: TRBV9
len: 17
d_gene: TRBD1
CDR3aa: CASSPRYGTANTGELFF
CDR3nt: TGTGCCAGCAGCCCGAGGTATGGGACAGCGAACACCGGGGAGCTGTTTTTT

j_gene: TRBJ1-3
abundance: -
v_gene: TRBV12-3/TRBV12-4
len: 14
d_gene: -
CDR3aa: CASRGGLSGNTIYF
CDR3nt: TGTGCCAGCAGGGGGGGCCTCTCTGGAAACACCATATATTTT

j_gene: TRBJ2-3
abundance: -
v_gene: TRBV7-6
len: 17
d_gene: TRBD2
CDR3aa: CASSFGTSGVRTDTQYF
CDR3nt: TGTGCCAGCAGCTTCGGGACTAGCGGGGTCCGCACAGATACGCAGTATTTT

j_gene: TRBJ1-2
abundance: -
v_gene: TRBV30
len: 13
d_gene: -
CDR3aa: CAWSGSAGVGYTF
CDR3nt: TGTGCCTGGAGTGGGTCGGCAGGGGTTGGCTACACCTTC

j_gene: TRBJ2-3
abundance: many
v_gene: TRBV12-3/TRBV12-4
len: 13
d_gene: -
CDR3aa: CASSPLHSDTQYF
CDR3nt: TGTGCCAGCAGTCCCCTCCATTCAGATACGCAGTATTTT

j_gene: TRBJ2-7
abundance: -
v_gene: TRBV7-2
len: 16
d_gene: TRBD2
CDR3aa: CASSSSLAGASYEQYF
CDR3nt: TGTGCCAGCAGCTCCTCACTAGCGGGGGCCTCCTACGAGCAGTACTTC

j_gene: TRBJ2-7
abundance: -
v_gene: TRBV7-9
len: 14
d_gene: -
CDR3aa: CASTNSVTRDEQYF
CDR3nt: TGTGCCAGCACCAACAGCGTCACGAGGGACGAGCAGTACTTC

j_gene: TRBJ2-3
abundance: -
v_gene: TRBV6-5
len: 14
d_gene: -
CDR3aa: CASSYPHGTDTQYF
CDR3nt: TGTGCCAGCAGTTACCCACATGGCACAGATACGCAGTATTTT

j_gene: TRBJ2-1
abundance: many
v_gene: TRBV12-3/TRBV12-4
len: 13
d_gene: -
CDR3aa: CASSLHEGYEQFF
CDR3nt: TGTGCCAGCAGTTTACATGAGGGCTATGAGCAGTTCTTC

j_gene: TRBJ1-1
abundance: few
v_gene: TRBV5-1
len: 16
d_gene: -
CDR3aa: CASSFGDGTPNTEAFF
CDR3nt: TGCGCCAGCAGCTTTGGGGACGGGACTCCGAACACTGAAGCTTTCTTT

j_gene: TRBJ2-1
abundance: -
v_gene: TRBV18
len: 16
d_gene: TRBD2
CDR3aa: CASSLPAGGQFNEQFF
CDR3nt: TGTGCCAGCTCACTACCAGCGGGAGGGCAGTTCAATGAGCAGTTCTTC

j_gene: TRBJ1-4
abundance: few
v_gene: TRBV14
len: 13
d_gene: -
CDR3aa: CASSQEGFKGLFF
CDR3nt: TGTGCCAGCAGCCAAGAAGGGTTCAAGGGACTGTTTTTT

j_gene: TRBJ2-3
abundance: few
v_gene: TRBV3-1
len: 16
d_gene: -
CDR3aa: CASSQALGGGPDTQYF
CDR3nt: TGTGCCAGCAGCCAAGCTTTGGGGGGGGGCCCCGATACGCAGTATTTT

j_gene: TRBJ2-7
abundance: few
v_gene: TRBV27
len: 14
d_gene: -
CDR3aa: CASSLRWSSYEQYF
CDR3nt: TGTGCCAGCAGTTTGCGCTGGTCGTCCTACGAGCAGTACTTC

j_gene: TRBJ2-1
abundance: many
v_gene: TRBV12-3/TRBV12-4
len: 15
d_gene: TRBD2
CDR3aa: CASSFSGRAINEQFF
CDR3nt: TGTGCCAGCAGCTTTAGCGGGAGGGCCATCAATGAGCAGTTCTTC

j_gene: TRBJ2-3
abundance: many
v_gene: TRBV9
len: 12
d_gene: -
CDR3aa: CASSVGADTQYF
CDR3nt: TGTGCCAGCAGCGTAGGAGCAGATACGCAGTATTTT

j_gene: TRBJ2-7
abundance: few
v_gene: TRBV12-3/TRBV12-4
len: 13
d_gene: TRBD2
CDR3aa: CASSPGLAGVRYF
CDR3nt: TGTGCCAGCAGTCCGGGACTAGCGGGAGTTCGGTACTTC

j_gene: TRBJ2-1
abundance: many
v_gene: TRBV12-3/TRBV12-4
len: 15
d_gene: -
CDR3aa: CASSLRGLGGNEQFF
CDR3nt: TGTGCCAGCAGTTTACGGGGCTTAGGGGGGAATGAGCAGTTCTTC

j_gene: TRBJ2-1
abundance: many
v_gene: TRBV6-1
len: 15
d_gene: TRBD2
CDR3aa: CASSASGGSYNEQFF
CDR3nt: TGTGCCAGCAGCGCAAGCGGGGGCTCCTACAATGAGCAGTTCTTC

j_gene: TRBJ2-1
abundance: -
v_gene: TRBV12-3/TRBV12-4
len: 12
d_gene: -
CDR3aa: CASSLVLGEQFF
CDR3nt: TGTGCCAGCAGTTTGGTTTTGGGCGAGCAGTTCTTC

j_gene: TRBJ2-2
abundance: few
v_gene: TRBV7-2
len: 15
d_gene: -
CDR3aa: CASSFARGQTGELFF
CDR3nt: TGTGCCAGCAGCTTCGCGAGAGGGCAGACCGGGGAGCTGTTTTTT

j_gene: TRBJ1-4
abundance: few
v_gene: TRBV20-1
len: 13
d_gene: -
CDR3aa: CSARARTNEKLFF
CDR3nt: TGCAGTGCCCGGGCCAGAACTAATGAAAAACTGTTTTTT

j_gene: TRBJ2-5
abundance: -
v_gene: TRBV2
len: 15
d_gene: TRBD2
CDR3aa: CASRRHLAGSETQYF
CDR3nt: TGTGCCAGCAGGCGGCATCTAGCGGGATCTGAGACCCAGTACTTC

j_gene: TRBJ2-2
abundance: many
v_gene: TRBV4-3
len: 16
d_gene: -
CDR3aa: CASSQEGRGPTGELFF
CDR3nt: TGCGCCAGCAGCCAAGAGGGCAGGGGACCCACCGGGGAGCTGTTTTTT

j_gene: TRBJ2-1
abundance: -
v_gene: TRBV24-1
len: 14
d_gene: TRBD2
CDR3aa: CATSRLAGENEQFF
CDR3nt: TGTGCCACCAGTAGGCTAGCGGGAGAGAATGAGCAGTTCTTC

j_gene: TRBJ2-7
abundance: few
v_gene: TRBV7-9
len: 14
d_gene: TRBD2
CDR3aa: CASSLGPGRNEQYF
CDR3nt: TGTGCCAGCAGCCTCGGTCCCGGGAGGAACGAGCAGTACTTC

j_gene: TRBJ2-3
abundance: few
v_gene: TRBV20-1
len: 14
d_gene: -
CDR3aa: CSARLVTSTDTQYF
CDR3nt: TGCAGTGCGCGCCTGGTCACTAGCACAGATACGCAGTATTTT

j_gene: TRBJ2-7
abundance: few
v_gene: TRBV7-9
len: 11
d_gene: -
CDR3aa: CASSYGTQQYF
CDR3nt: TGTGCCAGCAGTTACGGGACACAGCAGTACTTC

j_gene: TRBJ2-7
abundance: -
v_gene: TRBV7-8
len: 14
d_gene: TRBD1
CDR3aa: CASSHRDRAYEQYF
CDR3nt: TGTGCCAGCAGCCACCGGGACAGGGCCTACGAGCAGTACTTC

j_gene: TRBJ2-3
abundance: -
v_gene: TRBV9
len: 14
d_gene: TRBD2
CDR3aa: CASSVGTSGDTQYF
CDR3nt: TGTGCCAGCAGCGTAGGGACTAGCGGGGATACGCAGTATTTT

j_gene: TRBJ2-3
abundance: few
v_gene: TRBV24-1
len: 18
d_gene: -
CDR3aa: CATSDSQGRGFSTDTQYF
CDR3nt: TGTGCCACCAGTGATTCCCAGGGGCGGGGATTTAGCACAGATACGCAGTATTTT

j_gene: TRBJ2-5
abundance: -
v_gene: TRBV30
len: 16
d_gene: TRBD2
CDR3aa: CAWSVGLGSGQETQYF
CDR3nt: TGTGCCTGGAGTGTAGGCTTGGGTAGCGGGCAAGAGACCCAGTACTTC